These T cell receptor beta chains were read from a single sample in a study of Tregs in tolerant kidney transplant recipients. Clones were sequenced by immunoSEQ multiplex PCR, and TCRdb holds only the in-frame ones, with some missing. The sample records about 66,000 clones, roughly 89% being singletons. Source: CD8+ T cells from blood, taken before the transplant. The receptors originated from a human donor who received a combined kidney and bone marrow transplant. The CDR3 runs from the conserved cysteine through the conserved F or W. Each record gives: clone size, J gene, V gene, D gene, CDR3 DNA, CDR3 protein. D genes are given only for firm matches. Some rows have no size entry. The others give once, few or many, or a class for an expanded clone.

- TRBJ2-1 TRBV6-4 TRBD2 TGTGCCAGCAGTGACTCGGTTGGCGGGGGGGCTTACAATGAGCAGTTCTTC CASSDSVGGGAYNEQFF
- TRBJ2-5 TRBV4-1 TRBD2 TGCGCCAGCAGCCAAGTCGGGACTAGCGGGGAGACCCAGTACTTC CASSQVGTSGETQYF
- TRBJ2-1 TRBV9 TRBD2 TGTGCCAGCAGTACCAGCGGGAGTCTGTCCTACAATGAGCAGTTCTTC CASSTSGSLSYNEQFF
- TRBJ2-7 TRBV19 - TGTGCCAGTAGTATAAGGCCCGAGGACGAGCAGTACTTC CASSIRPEDEQYF
once TRBJ2-2 TRBV13 TRBD1 TGTGCCAGCAGCCCCGACAGGGGCAACACCGGGGAGCTGTTTTTT CASSPDRGNTGELFF
- TRBJ1-1 TRBV30 - TGTGCCTGGAGTCCTGGGAGGAACACTGAAGCTTTCTTT CAWSPGRNTEAFF
- TRBJ2-3 TRBV27 TRBD2 TGTGCCAGCAGTAACGGACTAGCGGGAAGGCATTTT CASSNGLAGRHF
- TRBJ2-1 TRBV12-2 - TGTGCAAGTCCCCTCCTTGGCGGGGGGGCCTCCTACAATGAGCAGTTCTTC CASPLLGGGASYNEQFF
- TRBJ2-2 TRBV27 - TGTGCCAGCAGTTATACGGGTATCACCGGGGAGCTGTTTTTT CASSYTGITGELFF
- TRBJ2-5 TRBV19 TRBD1 TGTGCCAGTAGTATCCGACAGGGTATGATGAAGACCCAGTACTTC CASSIRQGMMKTQYF
- TRBJ2-1 TRBV27 TRBD2 TGTGCCAGCAGTTCAAACATAGCGGGAGGGCGGAATGAGCAGTTCTTC CASSSNIAGGRNEQFF
- TRBJ2-3 TRBV5-1 - TGCGCCAGCAGCTTGGGAGACTTCACCGCTAGCACAGATACGCAGTATTTT CASSLGDFTASTDTQYF
- TRBJ1-5 TRBV5-5 - TGTGCCAGCAGCTCACTGCCAGGGATCAATCAGCCCCAGCATTTT CASSSLPGINQPQHF
- TRBJ2-2 TRBV7-3 - TGTGCCAGCAGCCATACCCGGGACAAGAACACCGGGGAGCTGTTTTTT CASSHTRDKNTGELFF
- TRBJ2-2 TRBV7-3 - TGTGCCAGCAGCCCCCCAGGGGAGCTGTTTTTT CASSPPGELFF